The rows below give T cell receptor beta chains drawn from one sample of a study of OX40 agonist ivuxolimab in advanced cancers. Measured with immunoSEQ multiplex PCR; TCRdb has only the in-frame clones, and not every one. The data show 65,000 to 80,000 clones, roughly 84% seen once. The sample consisted of CD4+ or CD8+ T cells sorted from blood, taken in a trial of the OX40 agonist ivuxolimab. Source of these receptors: an adult with an advanced solid tumor such as melanoma, head and neck, liver or kidney cancer. Both conserved end residues are part of each CDR3. Fields, in order: D gene, V gene, J gene, clone size, CDR3 DNA, CDR3 protein. D genes are given only for firm matches. Only part of the rows carry a size: once, few, many, or a class if the clone is expanded.

-	TRBV7-2	TRBJ2-5	-	TGTGCCTCCCGGAGAAGCGGAGTACAAGAGACCCAGTACTTC	CASRRSGVQETQYF
TRBD2	TRBV5-1	TRBJ2-1	-	TGCGCCAGCAGCCGAGATACGACTAGCGGGAGGCGAAGGAATGAGCAGTTCTTC	CASSRDTTSGRRRNEQFF
-	TRBV29-1	TRBJ2-7	-	TGCAGCGTTGCAAGGGGGGGATCCTCCTACGAGCAGTACTTC	CSVARGGSSYEQYF
-	TRBV11-3	TRBJ2-1	-	TGTGCCAGCAGCTTAGAAGATTTGGGCGGCAATGAGCAGTTCTTC	CASSLEDLGGNEQFF
TRBD1	TRBV7-2	TRBJ2-5	-	TGTGCCAGCAGCTTGGTCGACAGGGGGAATCAAGAGACCCAGTACTTC	CASSLVDRGNQETQYF
-	TRBV19	TRBJ1-5	-	TGTGCCAGTAGTACCTCAGGGGGCAATCAGCCCCAGCATTTT	CASSTSGGNQPQHF
TRBD2	TRBV10-3	TRBJ2-5	-	TGTGCCACATGGGGGGGAGGGAAAGAGACCCAGTACTTC	CATWGGGKETQYF
TRBD1	TRBV18	TRBJ1-1	-	TGTGCCAGCTCACCATCTAGACAGGGATCGGTGGCTTTCTTT	CASSPSRQGSVAFF
-	TRBV5-4	TRBJ2-7	few	TGTGCCAGCAGCTTGATGTGGGGGGCCTCAAACGAGCAGTACTTC	CASSLMWGASNEQYF
-	TRBV7-9	TRBJ2-2	few	TGTGCCAGCAGCCACCTGAAGAACACCGGGGAGCTGTTTTTT	CASSHLKNTGELFF
TRBD1	TRBV14	TRBJ2-1	-	TGTGCCAGCAACAACATGGGACAGGGATACAATGAGCAGTTCTTC	CASNNMGQGYNEQFF
-	TRBV9	TRBJ2-1	-	TGTGCCAGCAGCGTAGACCCCGCAGGGAGTGAGCAGTTCTTC	CASSVDPAGSEQFF
-	TRBV6-1	TRBJ1-5	few	TGTGCCAGCAGTGAAAACCGGGATCAGCCCCAGCATTTT	CASSENRDQPQHF
TRBD2	TRBV7-2	TRBJ2-3	-	TGTGCCAGCATACGCGGGGGTAGCACAGATACGCAGTATTTT	CASIRGGSTDTQYF
-	TRBV7-2	TRBJ2-3	-	TGTGCCAGCAGCCCAGAGGGAGCCTTTACAGATACGCAGTATTTT	CASSPEGAFTDTQYF
-	TRBV9	TRBJ2-6	-	TGTGCCAGCAGCGTATCTGACAGGCCAGCCACCCTGACTTTC	CASSVSDRPATLTF
TRBD1	TRBV7-3	TRBJ2-7	-	TGTGCCAGCAGCCCCTCTCCCGGACAGGGTTCCGAGCAGTACTTC	CASSPSPGQGSEQYF
-	TRBV7-9	TRBJ1-2	-	TGTGCCAGCAGCTTTGCGGAGCCGGTCTATGGCTACACCTTC	CASSFAEPVYGYTF
TRBD1	TRBV28	TRBJ1-5	-	TGTGCCAGCAGTCCTATCAGGGGGTGGCAGCCCCAGCATTTT	CASSPIRGWQPQHF
-	TRBV7-2	TRBJ1-1	-	TGTGCCAGCAGCTTGGAGGGTTTGAACACTGAAGCTTTCTTT	CASSLEGLNTEAFF
-	TRBV7-3	TRBJ2-2	-	TGTGCCAGCAGCTTAGCCGGCGGGGAGCTGTTTTTT	CASSLAGGELFF
TRBD2	TRBV27	TRBJ2-1	few	TGTGCCAGCAGATTCACTAGCGGGAGGGTCTCCTACAATGAGCAGTTCTTC	CASRFTSGRVSYNEQFF
-	TRBV7-2	TRBJ1-5	-	TGTGCCAGCAGCTCATATGTCGGGGGAGGGCAGCCCCAGCATTTT	CASSSYVGGGQPQHF
-	TRBV6-6	TRBJ2-7	-	TGTGCCAGCAGAAGTCAGGGAAACGAGCAGTACTTC	CASRSQGNEQYF
-	TRBV29-1	TRBJ2-3	-	TGCAGCGTGTTAGGGGGCACAGATACGCAGTATTTT	CSVLGGTDTQYF
-	TRBV6-5	TRBJ2-5	-	TGTGCCAGCAGTTACTCGCGAGGACAGTACCAAGAGACCCAGTACTTC	CASSYSRGQYQETQYF
-	TRBV28	TRBJ1-5	once	TGTGCCAGCAGTGATACGGGGGGATCCAATCAGCCCCAGCATTTT	CASSDTGGSNQPQHF
-	TRBV7-6	TRBJ1-6	-	TGTGCCAGCAGCCTTAGCTCCTATAATTCACCCCTCCACTTT	CASSLSSYNSPLHF
-	TRBV5-1	TRBJ2-1	-	TGCGCCAGCAGCCTCCTCTTGGATGAGCAGTTCTTC	CASSLLLDEQFF
-	TRBV4-2	TRBJ2-2	-	TGTGCCAGCAGCCGCGGGGCGACGAACACCGGGGAGCTGTTTTTT	CASSRGATNTGELFF
-	TRBV25-1	TRBJ2-4	-	TGTGCCAGCCCTCGAAATAGAGAAAGCCTAGCCAAAAACATTCAGTACTTC	CASPRNRESLAKNIQYF
TRBD2	TRBV7-6	TRBJ2-1	-	TGTGCCAGCAGCATACTAGCGGATTCATACAATGAGCAGTTCTTC	CASSILADSYNEQFF
-	TRBV13	TRBJ2-5	-	TGTGCCAGCAGCTTATATTCAGGGGGGGCGGAGACCCAGTACTTC	CASSLYSGGAETQYF
TRBD2	TRBV27	TRBJ2-3	-	TGTGCCAGCAGTTTATCGACCGGGAGGGATGCGCAGTATTTT	CASSLSTGRDAQYF
-	TRBV7-2	TRBJ2-2	-	TGTGCCAGCAGCTTAAGTGCCCGGACAGTGAACACCGGGGAGCTGTTTTTT	CASSLSARTVNTGELFF
-	TRBV6-5	TRBJ2-7	-	TGTGCCAGCAGTTACTCTTTCACAGGGCCGTCCTACGAGCAGTACTTC	CASSYSFTGPSYEQYF
-	TRBV4-1	TRBJ1-1	-	TGCGCCAGCAGGGGAGTTTACACTGAAGCTTTCTTT	CASRGVYTEAFF
-	TRBV6-6	TRBJ1-6	once	TGTGCCAGCATAGGGCAGCTAGGTTTACCCCTCCACTTT	CASIGQLGLPLHF
TRBD2	TRBV28	TRBJ2-7	-	TGTGCCAGCAGTTTAGGAGCGGGAGGTTACCTTGCCCACGAGCAGTACTTC	CASSLGAGGYLAHEQYF
-	TRBV30	TRBJ2-6	few	TGTGCCTGGAGTGGAGGGTCCGGGGCCAACGTCCTGACTTTC	CAWSGGSGANVLTF
-	TRBV6-5	TRBJ1-2	-	TGTGCCAGCAGAGATAGAAGGGATGGCTACACCTTC	CASRDRRDGYTF
-	TRBV15	TRBJ2-7	few	TGTGCCACCAGCAGGGGTACGCTGGGTGGGACGGGATACGAGCAGTACTTC	CATSRGTLGGTGYEQYF